The rows below give T cell receptor beta chains drawn from one sample of a study of blood T cell repertoires in COVID-19. The protocol was immunoSEQ multiplex PCR, while the TCRdb copy is restricted to in-frame clones and leaves out a portion. The sample lists 97,000 or so clones; 87% were seen once. The sequenced sample was peripheral blood. Every receptor here comes from a woman in her 50s with COVID-19, enrolled during active disease. Each CDR3 is given with its conserved first and last residue. A D gene is named only where the DNA matches it firmly. Size is stated for part of the rows, as once, few or many counts, or as a class when the clone is expanded.

.	TRBV18	.	TRBJ2-3	TGTGCCAGCTCACCCGAGAACCGGGATACGCAGTATTTT	CASSPENRDTQYF
TRBD1	TRBV7-2	.	TRBJ2-7	TGTGCCAGCAGCTTAGAGGGGACAGGGCGACCCTACGAGCAGTACTTC	CASSLEGTGRPYEQYF
.	TRBV18	.	TRBJ2-3	TGTGCCAGCTCACCTGGACTGGCGGGCACAGATACGCAGTATTTT	CASSPGLAGTDTQYF
.	TRBV11-3	.	TRBJ2-1	TGTGCCAGCAGCCAGGGGGGAGAAGGCCTCAATGAGCAGTTCTTC	CASSQGGEGLNEQFF
TRBD1	TRBV18	.	TRBJ2-7	TGTGCCAGCTCACCGGGACAGGGCTTCTACGAGCAGTACTTC	CASSPGQGFYEQYF
TRBD1	TRBV5-6	.	TRBJ2-7	TGTGCCAGCAGCAGGGACAGGTACTTCTCCTACGAGCAGTACTTC	CASSRDRYFSYEQYF
.	TRBV10-2	.	TRBJ2-5	TGCGCCAGCAGGTTCGTGGAGACCCAGTACTTC	CASRFVETQYF
.	TRBV28	.	TRBJ1-6	TGTGCCAGCAGTTTAGTTGCACAGGGTGGGAATAATTCACCCCTCCACTTT	CASSLVAQGGNNSPLHF
TRBD1	TRBV7-2	.	TRBJ2-7	TGTGCCAGCAGCGACGGGACAGGGTCTCGCGAGCAGTACTTC	CASSDGTGSREQYF
.	TRBV11-1	.	TRBJ2-2	TGTGCCAGCAGCTCAGGGAGGTCGGACACCGGGGAGCTGTTTTTT	CASSSGRSDTGELFF
.	TRBV6-2/TRBV6-3	.	TRBJ1-5	TGTGCCAGCAGTCCCCAGGGTGGCAATCAGCCCCAGCATTTT	CASSPQGGNQPQHF
TRBD2	TRBV19	.	TRBJ2-3	TGTGCCAGTAGTATTTGGGCGGGGGGCGAAGATACGCAGTATTTT	CASSIWAGGEDTQYF
.	TRBV19	.	TRBJ1-1	TGTGCCAGTAGTGTCTGGGGCGGGGGGAAAACTGAAGCTTTCTTT	CASSVWGGGKTEAFF
.	TRBV7-6	.	TRBJ2-2	TGTGCCAGCAGCTTTGAGTTTCAGGGAGGCACCGGGGAGCTGTTTTTT	CASSFEFQGGTGELFF
.	TRBV21-1	.	TRBJ2-5	TGTGCCAGCAGCGAGGCCCAAGAGACCCAGTACTTC	CASSEAQETQYF
TRBD1	TRBV6-6	.	TRBJ1-5	TGTGCCATCAATACAGGGGAACATAGCAATCAGCCCCAGCATTTT	CAINTGEHSNQPQHF
.	TRBV11-2	.	TRBJ1-1	TGTGCCAGCAGGCGGTTGGGGGGCACTGAAGCTTTCTTT	CASRRLGGTEAFF
.	TRBV30	.	TRBJ2-2	TGTGCCTGGAGGGGGGGAGCAGGAACCTTTGGGGAGCTGTTTTTT	CAWRGGAGTFGELFF
TRBD1	TRBV19	.	TRBJ1-3	TGTGCCAGCAGACAGGGCTTCTTATCTGGAAACACCATATATTTT	CASRQGFLSGNTIYF
.	TRBV29-1	.	TRBJ2-1	TGCAGCGCCCGGGACTCCCCCTACAATGAGCAGTTCTTC	CSARDSPYNEQFF
TRBD1	TRBV11-3	.	TRBJ1-1	TGTGCCAGCAGCACTCAGGGGGACACTGAAGCTTTCTTT	CASSTQGDTEAFF
TRBD1	TRBV5-1	.	TRBJ2-1	TGCGCCAGCAGGGAAGGACAGGGGGCCTACAATGAGCAGTTCTTC	CASREGQGAYNEQFF
.	TRBV19	.	TRBJ1-2	TGTGCCAGAGAAGGGGGTGGTGGTAGCGTCTATGGCTACACCTTC	CAREGGGGSVYGYTF
.	TRBV6-6	.	TRBJ2-2	TGTGCCAGCAGTTACACGGTTGCGGGCACCGGGGAGCTGTTTTTT	CASSYTVAGTGELFF
.	TRBV5-5	once	TRBJ2-7	TGTGCCAGCAGCCCTCTGGCGGGGTGGGCCTACGAGCAGTACTTC	CASSPLAGWAYEQYF
TRBD1	TRBV9	.	TRBJ1-5	TGTGCCAGCAGCCCCGGGACAGGGGGGTTGAGGCCCCAGCATTTT	CASSPGTGGLRPQHF
.	TRBV7-7	.	TRBJ2-1	TGTGCTAGCAGCTCGAATAGGGGCAATGAGCAGTTCTTC	CASSSNRGNEQFF
.	TRBV28	.	TRBJ1-6	TGTGCCAGCAGGTGGGCCAATTCACCCCTCCACTTT	CASRWANSPLHF
TRBD1	TRBV9	once	TRBJ2-5	TGTGCCAGCAGCGTAGCGCCAACCGGGACAGGGTCGCAAGAGACCCAGTACTTC	CASSVAPTGTGSQETQYF
TRBD1	TRBV18	.	TRBJ1-5	TGTGCCAGCTCCCTCTACGGGACAGGGGGCGATCAGCCCCAGCATTTT	CASSLYGTGGDQPQHF
.	TRBV10-1	.	TRBJ2-7	TGCGCCAGCAGTAAAGGCCTGGAGTTTAAGGACTCTTTAAGCTACGAGCAGTACTTC	CASSKGLEFKDSLSYEQYF
.	TRBV7-9	.	TRBJ2-6	TGTGCCAGCAGCCCGCGAGTTTCCGGGGCCAACGTCCTGACTTTC	CASSPRVSGANVLTF
.	TRBV5-4	once	TRBJ2-7	TGTGCCAGCAGCTTCGGAGGGACCTACGAGCAGTACTTC	CASSFGGTYEQYF
TRBD1	TRBV14	many	TRBJ1-1	TGTGCCAGCAGCCAAGTACAGGGGGCGAGGACTGAAGCTTTCTTT	CASSQVQGARTEAFF
.	TRBV11-2	.	TRBJ1-5	TGTGCCAGCAGCTTAGCGGGTTATCAGCCCCAGCATTTT	CASSLAGYQPQHF
TRBD1	TRBV24-1	.	TRBJ2-7	TGTGCCACCAGGGGACAGGGGGCAGATCTCGAGCAGTACTTC	CATRGQGADLEQYF
TRBD2	TRBV4-3	once	TRBJ2-5	TGCGCCAGCAGCCAAGGATCGTTACTAGCGGGCCAAGAGACCCAGTACTTC	CASSQGSLLAGQETQYF
TRBD1	TRBV19	.	TRBJ2-1	TGTGCCAGTAGGACCGGGACAGGGGGTTTCCATGAGCAGTTCTTC	CASRTGTGGFHEQFF
.	TRBV28	.	TRBJ2-7	TGTGCCAGCAGTTTCCCAGGGGTAGAGGGGCAGTACTTC	CASSFPGVEGQYF
.	TRBV25-1	.	TRBJ1-1	TGTGCCAGCAGTGCCTTACAGGGCCGGGTGTCTGAAGCTTTCTTT	CASSALQGRVSEAFF
.	TRBV12-3/TRBV12-4	.	TRBJ2-1	TGTGCCAGCAGTTTCGGGGATGTAGCTGAGCAGTTCTTC	CASSFGDVAEQFF